The next 25 T cell receptor beta chains were all read from a single sample in a study of blood T cell repertoires in COVID-19. The protocol was immunoSEQ multiplex PCR, while the TCRdb copy is restricted to in-frame clones and leaves out a portion. Altogether 150,000 to 200,000 clones are present, roughly 85% being singletons, with the ten largest covering about 5%. Sequenced input: peripheral blood. Receptors originate from a human donor in a cohort sampled during active COVID-19.

This clone was counted between two and nine times. The genes are TRBV19 and TRBJ1-1, with D perhaps TRBD1 (5 bases). This CDR3 is 13 amino acids long. V lost 5 bases to trimming and J lost 3 bases, with 10 bases between them. Germline CDR1 LNHDA, CDR2 SQIVND (reference sequence). The DNA for the CDR3 is TGTGCCAGTAGTGTCCGACAGCACACTGAAGCTTTCTTT. Translation gives CASSVRQHTEAFF.

The chain recombines TRBV5-1 with TRBJ1-1; TRBD1 might be the D (5 bases). The length of the CDR3 is 14 residues. V was cut by 6 bases and J by 2 bases, with 14 bases left in between. Germline V CDR1 and CDR2: SGHRS, YFSETQ. The CDR3 reads CASKGEGLNTEAFF. In DNA form, the CDR3 reads TGCGCCAGCAAAGGGGAGGGACTTAACACTGAAGCTTTCTTT.

Details on this clone: Mismatch with germline at one junction end may stem from a read error. The J gene is TRBJ1-2, the V gene TRBV6-5; D is perhaps TRBD1 (5 bases). This CDR3 region has 15 residues. CDR1 and CDR2 (germline): MNHEY, SVGAGI. This CDR3 is CASKNGRQGNDGYTF. The CDR3 coding sequence is TGTGCCAGCAAAAACGGAAGGCAGGGTAACGATGGCTACACCTTC.

The chain is built from TRBV2 and TRBJ1-1; no definite D call. Looked up from germline, CDR1 is SNHLY and CDR2 is FYNNEI. The CDR3 sequence is 15 residues long. The ends were cut back, 2 bases at V and 0 bases at J, with 10 bases in the middle. The CDR3 is CASSEYERMNTEAFF. The CDR3 nucleotides read TGTGCCAGCAGTGAATATGAGCGAATGAACACTGAAGCTTTCTTT.

The DNA for the CDR3 is TGTGCCAGCAGTGCGTCTGTGACAGGGGGTTCTTTAAAACTGTTTTTT. Encoded protein: CASSASVTGGSLKLFF. V is TRBV6-1 and J is TRBJ1-4; 9 bases map to TRBD1. V shed 4 bases, J shed 10 bases, and the junction held 13 bases outside the gene matches. The CDR3 runs 16 residues. Germline lookup yields CDR1 MNHNS and CDR2 SASEGT.

The V and J genes are TRBV19 and TRBJ1-2; no reliable D call. V was clipped by 3 bases and J by 3 bases, with 11 bases between them. This CDR3 is built from 14 residues. Germline V lookup: CDR1 LNHDA, CDR2 SQIVND (reference sequence). CDR3 amino acids: CASSIRSDYYGYTF. CDR3 bases: TGTGCCAGTAGTATTCGCAGCGACTACTATGGCTACACCTTC.

This sequence joins TRBV24-1 and TRBJ2-1; 7 bases agree with TRBD1. The CDR3 runs to 15 residues. The V and J ends lost 0 bases and 3 bases, in that order; junction bases with no gene match: 1. CDR1 KGHDR and CDR2 SFDVKD come from the germline V gene. Here the CDR3 reads CATSDLGQDYNEQFF. In DNA form, the CDR3 reads TGTGCCACCAGTGATTTGGGACAGGACTACAATGAGCAGTTCTTC.

This chain joins TRBV14 and TRBJ2-5; TRBD2 agrees at 9 bases. The CDR3 runs 16 residues. The germline CDR1 and CDR2 sequences are SGHDN and FVKESK. The J segment lost 3 bases and the V segment lost 4 bases, leaving 9 bases of the junction unmatched. The CDR3 region is CASSRRPLAGKETQYF. The CDR3 DNA reads as TGTGCCAGCAGCCGACGGCCTCTAGCGGGAAAAGAGACCCAGTACTTC. Full variable domain (outside the CDR3, taken from reference TRBV14 and TRBJ2-5): EAGVTQFPSHSVIEKGQTVTLRCDPISGHDNLYWYRRVMGKEIKFLLHFVKESKQDESGMPNNRFLAERTGGTYSTLKVQPAELEDSGVYFCASSRRPLAGKETQYFGPGTRLLVL.

The chain couples TRBV4-1 to TRBJ1-6; the D is unclear. This CDR3 region has 14 residues. Germline V gene data show CDR1 as MGHRA and CDR2 as YSYEKL. With 0 bases removed from V and 7 bases from J, the gap between germline ends came to 7 bases. Written as DNA, the CDR3 is TGCGCCAGCAGCCAAGAGAGGAGCAATTCACCCCTCCACTTT. Amino acids: CASSQERSNSPLHF.

This chain uses TRBV14 with TRBJ1-1; possibly TRBD1 for D (6 bases). Trimming took off 4 bases at V and 1 base at J, with 25 bases between the two ends. CDR3 length: 19 amino acids. Per germline, CDR1 SGHDN and CDR2 FVKESK. CDR3 sequence reads: CASSRTHTGRGSSNTEAFF. The CDR3 DNA follows: TGTGCCAGCAGCCGTACCCATACTGGCAGGGGCTCTTCGAACACTGAAGCTTTCTTT. The full variable domain, with the rest looked up from reference TRBV14 and TRBJ1-1, is EAGVTQFPSHSVIEKGQTVTLRCDPISGHDNLYWYRRVMGKEIKFLLHFVKESKQDESGMPNNRFLAERTGGTYSTLKVQPAELEDSGVYFCASSRTHTGRGSSNTEAFFGQGTRLTVV.

The chain recombines TRBV30 with TRBJ1-3, with 9 bases fitting TRBD1. There are 15 residues in the CDR3. Germline trimming cut 5 bases from V and 3 bases from J; bases unmatched to any gene: 8. Germline assignment: CDR1 GTSNPN and CDR2 SVGIG (reference sequence). As DNA, the CDR3 is TGTGCCTGGGCCACAGGGGGCTTGAATGGAAACACCATATATTTT. This translates into CAWATGGLNGNTIYF. Full variable domain (rest looked up from reference TRBV30 and TRBJ1-3): SQTIHQWPATLVQPVGSPLSLECTVEGTSNPNLYWYRQAAGRGLQLLFYSVGIGQISSEVPQNLSASRPQDRQFILSSKKLLLSDSGFYLCAWATGGLNGNTIYFGEGSWLTVV.

This clone was seen more than once but under ten times. The chain has TRBV28 and TRBJ2-5; D is unclear. The length of the CDR3 is 13 residues. V lost 7 bases and J lost 2, with 11 bases in between. CDR1 and CDR2 (germline): MDHEN, SYDVKM. The CDR3 region is CASTLAEQETQYF. CDR3 sequence (DNA): TGTGCCAGCACCCTTGCGGAACAAGAGACCCAGTACTTC.

This chain connects TRBV20-1 to TRBJ2-3, with a tentative D call TRBD2 (6 bases). V lost 6 bases, J lost 4 bases, and 8 bases lay in between. The germline V gene encodes CDR1 DFQATT and CDR2 SNEGSKA (reference sequence). CDR3 length: 11 amino acids. The CDR3 DNA is TGCAGTGCCGGGGGATCAGATACGCAGTATTTT. This gives the protein CSAGGSDTQYF.

The V call is TRBV4-3, the J call TRBJ1-6; the match to TRBD1 covers 7 bases. The V segment lost 0 bases and the J segment 10 bases; nucleotides outside the gene matches: 3. Looked up from germline, CDR1 is LGHNA and CDR2 is YSLEER. The CDR3 loop spans 14 amino acids. The CDR3 spells CASSQEQGNSPLHF. The CDR3 DNA follows: TGCGCCAGCAGCCAAGAACAGGGGAACTCACCCCTCCACTTT.

This clone was observed once. This sequence joins TRBV27 and TRBJ2-7; maybe TRBD2 (6 bases). The CDR3 totals 15 residues. CDR1 and CDR2 (germline): MNHEY, SMNVEV (reference sequence). V lost 2 bases, J lost 2 bases, and 13 bases lay in between. The CDR3 protein is CASSLGRGAAYEQYF. DNA for the CDR3: TGTGCCAGCAGTTTAGGGCGCGGGGCGGCCTACGAGCAGTACTTC.

The CDR3 protein is CASSRQGFFNSPLHF. The CDR3 DNA sequence: TGTGCCAGCAGTCGACAGGGGTTTTTTAATTCACCCCTCCACTTT. The gene calls are TRBV7-9 and TRBJ1-6, with 8 bases identical to TRBD1. Unmatched junction bases numbered 7, after V lost 6 bases and J lost 6 bases. The CDR3 runs 15 residues. Germline V gene sequence: CDR1 SEHNR, CDR2 FQNEAQ (reference sequence).

The chain combines TRBV7-2 with TRBJ2-1; TRBD2 agrees at 7 bases. The CDR3 length is 16 residues. Trimming took 1 base from V and 1 from J; bases not matched to a gene: 4. From germline, CDR1 is SGHTA and CDR2 FQGNSA. CDR3 nucleotide sequence: TGTGCCAGCAGCTTAGATTTTAGCGGGTCCTACAATGAGCAGTTCTTC. Its translation: CASSLDFSGSYNEQFF.

The CDR3 reads CASRLLSPGLTYEQYF. In DNA form, the CDR3 reads TGTGCAAGTCGCTTACTATCTCCAGGGCTGACCTACGAGCAGTACTTC. The chain employs TRBV12-2 and TRBJ2-7; the table's D call, TRBD1, was not checked against the DNA. TRBV12-2 is a pseudogene segment. This CDR3 region has 16 residues.

V and J are TRBV19 and TRBJ1-5; 8 bases align to TRBD1. V gave up 3 bases and J gave up 7 bases; unmatched junction bases: 5. This CDR3 spans 14 amino acids. Germline lookup yields CDR1 LNHDA and CDR2 SQIVND (reference sequence). CDR3 in amino acids: CASSITDRGQPQHF. The CDR3, as DNA: TGTGCCAGTAGTATTACTGACAGGGGACAGCCCCAGCATTTT.

J is TRBJ1-2 and V is TRBV2, with a possible D match to TRBD1 (6 bases). Trimming left V 5 bases short and J 2 bases short, with 12 bases between. CDR1 and CDR2 (germline): SNHLY, FYNNEI. CDR3 length: 14 amino acids. The CDR3: CASSFRQANYGYTF. CDR3 coding DNA: TGTGCCAGCAGTTTCCGACAGGCGAACTATGGCTACACCTTC.

The chain couples TRBV9 to TRBJ2-7; 9 bases match TRBD2. From germline, CDR1 is SGDLS and CDR2 YYNGEE. The V segment lost 0 bases and the J segment 6 bases; nucleotides outside the gene matches: 7. CDR3 size: 15 residues. CDR3 nucleotides: TGTGCCAGCAGCGTAGGGGGAGGAGCGGGAGGCGAGCAGTACTTC. Encoded protein: CASSVGGGAGGEQYF.

V usage is TRBV18 and J usage is TRBJ1-5; perhaps TRBD1 as D (6 bases). The CDR3 length is 15 residues. CDR1 and CDR2 (germline): KGHSH, LQKENI. V lost 1 base and J 2 bases, leaving 9 bases between the germline ends. CDR3 sequence reads: CASSPRGPGNQPQHF. The CDR3, as DNA: TGTGCCAGCTCACCACGGGGGCCCGGCAATCAGCCCCAGCATTTT. The full variable domain, rest sourced from reference TRBV18 and TRBJ1-5, is NAGVMQNPRHLVRRRGQEARLRCSPMKGHSHVYWYRQLPEEGLKFMVYLQKENIIDESGMPKERFSAEFPKEGPSILRIQQVVRGDSAAYFCASSPRGPGNQPQHFGDGTRLSIL.

This clone has just one count. V gene TRBV28 combines with J gene TRBJ1-2, with D possibly TRBD1 on 6 matching bases. CDR3 length: 14 residues. The V end lost 4 bases, the J end lost 7 bases, and 16 bases lay between the germline ends. Germline V lookup: CDR1 MDHEN, CDR2 SYDVKM. CDR3 residues: CASSSGRGAGGYTF. CDR3 DNA sequence: TGTGCCAGCAGTTCCGGGAGGGGGGCTGGTGGCTACACCTTC.

Written as DNA, the CDR3 is TGTGCCAGCTCCCGACTTAACTACGAGCAGTACTTC. Residues: CASSRLNYEQYF. J is TRBJ2-7 and V is TRBV18, with D unclear. CDR3 length: 12 amino acids. V shed 6 bases and J shed 3 bases, with 9 bases lying between them. Germline V gene lookup returns CDR1 KGHSH and CDR2 LQKENI.

The chain carries TRBV19 and TRBJ1-5; possible D gene TRBD1, 6 bases. Germline CDR1 LNHDA, CDR2 SQIVND (reference sequence). V was pared by 6 bases and J by 0 bases, with 18 bases between. The CDR3 runs to 17 residues. The CDR3 region is CASRRGQSVLSNQPQHF. In DNA form, the CDR3 reads TGTGCCAGTAGACGCGGACAGTCCGTCCTTAGCAATCAGCCCCAGCATTTT.